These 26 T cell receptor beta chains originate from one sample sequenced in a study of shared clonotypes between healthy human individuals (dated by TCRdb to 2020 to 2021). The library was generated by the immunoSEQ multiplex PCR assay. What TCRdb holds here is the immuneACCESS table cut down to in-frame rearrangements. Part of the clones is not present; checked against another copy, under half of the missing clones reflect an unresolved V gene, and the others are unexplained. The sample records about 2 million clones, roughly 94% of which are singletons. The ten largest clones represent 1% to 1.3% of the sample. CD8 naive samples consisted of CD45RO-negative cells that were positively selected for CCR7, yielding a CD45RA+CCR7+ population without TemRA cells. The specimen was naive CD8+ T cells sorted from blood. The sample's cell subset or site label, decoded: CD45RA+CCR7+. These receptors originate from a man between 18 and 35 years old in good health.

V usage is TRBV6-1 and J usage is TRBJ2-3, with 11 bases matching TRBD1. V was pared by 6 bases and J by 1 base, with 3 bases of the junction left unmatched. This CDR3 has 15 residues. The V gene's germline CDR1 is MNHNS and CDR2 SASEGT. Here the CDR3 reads CASSLGQGGTDTQYF. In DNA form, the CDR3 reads TGTGCCAGCAGCCTGGGACAGGGGGGCACAGATACGCAGTATTTT.

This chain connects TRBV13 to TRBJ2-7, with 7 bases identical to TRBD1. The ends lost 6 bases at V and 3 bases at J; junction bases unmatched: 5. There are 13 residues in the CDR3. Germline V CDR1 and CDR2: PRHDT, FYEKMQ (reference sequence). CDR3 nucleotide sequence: TGTGCCAGCAGTCTTGACAGGGACTACGAGCAGTACTTC. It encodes CASSLDRDYEQYF.

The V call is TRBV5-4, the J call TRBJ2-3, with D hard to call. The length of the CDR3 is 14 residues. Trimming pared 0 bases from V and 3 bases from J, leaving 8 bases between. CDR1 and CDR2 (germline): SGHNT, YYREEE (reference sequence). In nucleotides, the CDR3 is TGTGCCAGCAGCTTGGCGTCTGTGACAGATACGCAGTATTTT. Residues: CASSLASVTDTQYF.

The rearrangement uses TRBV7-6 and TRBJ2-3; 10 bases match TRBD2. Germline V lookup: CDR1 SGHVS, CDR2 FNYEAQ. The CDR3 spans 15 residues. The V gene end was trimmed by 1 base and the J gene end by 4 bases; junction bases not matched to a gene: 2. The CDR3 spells CASSLGAGGADTQYF. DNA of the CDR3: TGTGCCAGCAGCTTAGGAGCGGGGGGGGCAGATACGCAGTATTTT.

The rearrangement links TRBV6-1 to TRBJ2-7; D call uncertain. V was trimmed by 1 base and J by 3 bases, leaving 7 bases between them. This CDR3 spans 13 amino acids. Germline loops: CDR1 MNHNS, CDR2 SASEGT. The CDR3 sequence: CASSEEWIYEQYF. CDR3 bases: TGTGCCAGCAGTGAAGAGTGGATCTACGAGCAGTACTTC.

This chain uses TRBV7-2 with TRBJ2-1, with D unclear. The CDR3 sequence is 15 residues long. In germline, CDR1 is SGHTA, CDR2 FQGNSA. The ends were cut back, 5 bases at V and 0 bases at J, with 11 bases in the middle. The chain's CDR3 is CASSTAQSSYNEQFF. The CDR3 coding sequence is TGTGCCAGCAGCACCGCCCAGAGCTCCTACAATGAGCAGTTCTTC.

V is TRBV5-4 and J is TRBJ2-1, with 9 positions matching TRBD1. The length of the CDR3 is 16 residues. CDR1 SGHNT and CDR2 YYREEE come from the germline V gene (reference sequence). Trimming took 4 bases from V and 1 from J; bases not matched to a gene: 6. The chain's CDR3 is CASSPTGGVSYNEQFF. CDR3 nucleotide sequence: TGTGCCAGCAGCCCTACAGGGGGCGTTTCCTACAATGAGCAGTTCTTC.

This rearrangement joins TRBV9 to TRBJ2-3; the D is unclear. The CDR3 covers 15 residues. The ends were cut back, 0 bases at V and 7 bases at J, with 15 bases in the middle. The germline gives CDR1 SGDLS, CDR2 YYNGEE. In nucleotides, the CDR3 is TGTGCCAGCAGCGTAGTAGGAAGTTGGGGAAATACGCAGTATTTT. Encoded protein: CASSVVGSWGNTQYF.

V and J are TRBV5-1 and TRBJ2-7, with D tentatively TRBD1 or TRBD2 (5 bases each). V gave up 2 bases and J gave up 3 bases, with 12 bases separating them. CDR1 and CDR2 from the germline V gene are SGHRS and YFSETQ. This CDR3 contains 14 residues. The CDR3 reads CASSFLGDRYEQYF. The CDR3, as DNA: TGCGCCAGCAGCTTCTTGGGGGATCGCTACGAGCAGTACTTC.

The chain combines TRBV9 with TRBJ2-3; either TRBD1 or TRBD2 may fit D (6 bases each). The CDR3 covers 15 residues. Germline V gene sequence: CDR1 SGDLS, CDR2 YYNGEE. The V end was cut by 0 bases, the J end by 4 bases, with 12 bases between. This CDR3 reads CASSVGGADADTQYF. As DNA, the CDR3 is TGTGCCAGCAGCGTAGGGGGGGCGGACGCAGATACGCAGTATTTT.

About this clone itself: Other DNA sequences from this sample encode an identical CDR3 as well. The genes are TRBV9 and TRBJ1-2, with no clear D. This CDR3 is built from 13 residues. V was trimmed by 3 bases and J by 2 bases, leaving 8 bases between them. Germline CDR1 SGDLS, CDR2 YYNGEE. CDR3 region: CASSGTGNYGYTF. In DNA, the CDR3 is TGTGCCAGCAGCGGGACGGGCAACTATGGCTACACCTTC.

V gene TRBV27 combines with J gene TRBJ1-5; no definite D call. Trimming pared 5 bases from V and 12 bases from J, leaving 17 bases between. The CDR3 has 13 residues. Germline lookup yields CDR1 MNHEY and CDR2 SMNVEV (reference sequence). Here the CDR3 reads CASSPDPPGRQHF. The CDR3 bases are TGTGCCAGCAGTCCCGACCCGCCCGGGCGCCAGCATTTT.

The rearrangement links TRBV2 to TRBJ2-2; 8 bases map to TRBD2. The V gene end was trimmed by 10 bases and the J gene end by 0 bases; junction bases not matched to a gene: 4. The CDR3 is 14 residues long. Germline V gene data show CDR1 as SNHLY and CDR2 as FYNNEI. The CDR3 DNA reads TGTGCCACATATAGCGGGACGAACACCGGGGAGCTGTTTTTT. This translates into CATYSGTNTGELFF.

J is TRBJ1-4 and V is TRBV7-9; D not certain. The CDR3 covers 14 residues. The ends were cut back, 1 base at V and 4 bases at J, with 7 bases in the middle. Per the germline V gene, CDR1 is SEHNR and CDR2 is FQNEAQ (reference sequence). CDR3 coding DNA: TGTGCCAGCAGCTTAGAACCGAATAATGAAAAACTGTTTTTT. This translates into CASSLEPNNEKLFF.

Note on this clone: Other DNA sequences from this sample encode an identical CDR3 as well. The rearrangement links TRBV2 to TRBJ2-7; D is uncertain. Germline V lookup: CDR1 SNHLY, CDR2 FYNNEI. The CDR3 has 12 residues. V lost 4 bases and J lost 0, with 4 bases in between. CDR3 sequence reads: CASSGSSYEQYF. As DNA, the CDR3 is TGTGCCAGCAGTGGGTCCTCCTACGAGCAGTACTTC.

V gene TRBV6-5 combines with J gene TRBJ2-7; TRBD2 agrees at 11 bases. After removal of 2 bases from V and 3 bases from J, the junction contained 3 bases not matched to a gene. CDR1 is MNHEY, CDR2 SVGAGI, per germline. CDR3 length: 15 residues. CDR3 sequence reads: CASSYGTSGLYEQYF. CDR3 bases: TGTGCCAGCAGTTACGGGACTAGCGGCCTCTACGAGCAGTACTTC.

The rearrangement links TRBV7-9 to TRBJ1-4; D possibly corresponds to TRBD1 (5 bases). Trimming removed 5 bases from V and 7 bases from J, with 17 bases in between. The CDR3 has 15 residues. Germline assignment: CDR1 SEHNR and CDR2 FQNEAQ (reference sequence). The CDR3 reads CASSPAQGAGEKLFF. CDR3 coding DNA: TGTGCCAGCAGCCCAGCCCAGGGTGCGGGTGAAAAACTGTTTTTT.

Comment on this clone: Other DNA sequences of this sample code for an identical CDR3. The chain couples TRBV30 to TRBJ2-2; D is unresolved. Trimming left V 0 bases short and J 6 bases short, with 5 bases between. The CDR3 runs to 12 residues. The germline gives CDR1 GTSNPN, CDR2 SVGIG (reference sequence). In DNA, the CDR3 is TGTGCCTGGAGTGTAGGATCCGGGGAGCTGTTTTTT. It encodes CAWSVGSGELFF.

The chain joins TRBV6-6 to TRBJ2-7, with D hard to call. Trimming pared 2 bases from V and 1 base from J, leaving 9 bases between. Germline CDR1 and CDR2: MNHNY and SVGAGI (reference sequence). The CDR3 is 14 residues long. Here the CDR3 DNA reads TGTGCCAGCAGTTACGAGGTGGGGTCCTACGAGCAGTACTTC. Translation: CASSYEVGSYEQYF.

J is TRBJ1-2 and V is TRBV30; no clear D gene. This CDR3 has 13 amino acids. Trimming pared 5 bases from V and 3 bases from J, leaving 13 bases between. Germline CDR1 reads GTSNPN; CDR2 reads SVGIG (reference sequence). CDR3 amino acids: CAWGPLGYYGYTF. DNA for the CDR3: TGTGCCTGGGGCCCTCTCGGATACTATGGCTACACCTTC.

CDR3 sequence: CASSLVGGTPAYGYTF. The CDR3 DNA is TGCGCCAGCAGCTTGGTAGGTGGGACACCTGCCTATGGCTACACCTTC. The V gene is TRBV5-1, the J gene TRBJ1-2; D perhaps matches TRBD1 (6 bases). The germline CDR1 and CDR2 sequences are SGHRS and YFSETQ. The V gene lost 0 bases and the J gene lost 4 bases, with 16 bases spanning the gap. CDR3 size: 16 residues.

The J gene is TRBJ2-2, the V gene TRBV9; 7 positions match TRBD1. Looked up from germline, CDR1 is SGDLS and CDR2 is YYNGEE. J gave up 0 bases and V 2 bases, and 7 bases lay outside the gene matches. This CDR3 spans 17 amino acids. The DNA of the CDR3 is TGTGCCAGCAGCGTGTGGGGACAGATCGCGAACACCGGGGAGCTGTTTTTT. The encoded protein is CASSVWGQIANTGELFF.

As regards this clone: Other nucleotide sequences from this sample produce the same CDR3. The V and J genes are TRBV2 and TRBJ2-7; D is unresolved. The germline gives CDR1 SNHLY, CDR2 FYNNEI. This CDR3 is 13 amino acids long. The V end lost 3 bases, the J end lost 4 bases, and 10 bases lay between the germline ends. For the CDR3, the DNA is TGTGCCAGCAGTGAGGGCAGGCTATACGAGCAGTACTTC. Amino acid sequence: CASSEGRLYEQYF.

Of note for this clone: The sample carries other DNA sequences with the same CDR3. The CDR3 spells CASSGGLAGYEQYF. CDR3 nucleotides: TGTGCCAGCAGCGGAGGACTAGCGGGCTACGAGCAGTACTTC. This chain uses TRBV9 with TRBJ2-7, with 11 nucleotides matching TRBD2. CDR1 is SGDLS, CDR2 YYNGEE, per germline. V trimming: 3 bases; J trimming: 3 bases; junction bases outside the gene matches: 2. The CDR3 has 14 amino acids. The full variable domain, in which reference TRBV9 and TRBJ2-7 provide the parts outside the CDR3, is DSGVTQTPKHLITATGQRVTLRCSPRSGDLSVYWYQQSLDQGLQFLIQYYNGEERAKGNILERFSAQQFPDLHSELNLSSLELGDSALYFCASSGGLAGYEQYFGPGTRLTVT.

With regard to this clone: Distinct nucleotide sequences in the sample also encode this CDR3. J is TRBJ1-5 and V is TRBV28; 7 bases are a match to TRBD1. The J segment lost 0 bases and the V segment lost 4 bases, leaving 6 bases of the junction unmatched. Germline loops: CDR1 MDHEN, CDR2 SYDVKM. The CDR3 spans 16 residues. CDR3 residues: CASSSSTGYSNQPQHF. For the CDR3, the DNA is TGTGCCAGCAGTTCGTCGACAGGGTATAGCAATCAGCCCCAGCATTTT.

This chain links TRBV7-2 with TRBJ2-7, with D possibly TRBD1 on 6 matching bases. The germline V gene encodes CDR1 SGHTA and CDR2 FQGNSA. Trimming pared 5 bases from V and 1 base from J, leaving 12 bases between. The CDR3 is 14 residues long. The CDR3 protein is CASSPMGASYEQYF. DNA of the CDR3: TGTGCCAGCAGCCCAATGGGGGCGTCCTACGAGCAGTACTTC.